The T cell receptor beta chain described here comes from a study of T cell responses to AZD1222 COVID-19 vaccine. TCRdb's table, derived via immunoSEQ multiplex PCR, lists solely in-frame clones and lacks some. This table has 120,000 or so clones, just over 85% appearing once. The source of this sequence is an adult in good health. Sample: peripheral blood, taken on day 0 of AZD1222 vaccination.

The CDR3 sequence is CASSQETGYDYGYTF. The CDR3, as DNA: TGCGCCAGCAGCCAAGAGACAGGATACGACTATGGCTACACCTTC. This sequence joins TRBV4-3 and TRBJ1-2, with D maybe TRBD1 (6 bases). This CDR3 comprises 15 residues. V dropped 0 bases and J dropped 3 bases, with 11 bases sitting between them. CDR1 and CDR2 from the germline V gene are LGHNA and YSLEER.